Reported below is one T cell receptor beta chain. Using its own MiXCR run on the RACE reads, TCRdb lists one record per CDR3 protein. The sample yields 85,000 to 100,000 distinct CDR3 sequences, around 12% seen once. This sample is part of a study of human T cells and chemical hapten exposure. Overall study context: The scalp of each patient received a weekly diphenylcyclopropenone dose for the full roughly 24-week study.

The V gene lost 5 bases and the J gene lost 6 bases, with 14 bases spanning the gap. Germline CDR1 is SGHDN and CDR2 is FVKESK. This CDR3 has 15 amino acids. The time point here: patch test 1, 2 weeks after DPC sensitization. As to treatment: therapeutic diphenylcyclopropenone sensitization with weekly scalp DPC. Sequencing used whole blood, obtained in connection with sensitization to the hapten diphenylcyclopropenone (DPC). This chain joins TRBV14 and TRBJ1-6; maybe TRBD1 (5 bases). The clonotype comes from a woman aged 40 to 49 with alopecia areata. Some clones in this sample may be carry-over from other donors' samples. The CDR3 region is CASSVQGAANSPLHF. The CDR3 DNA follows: TGTGCCAGCAGCGTTCAGGGCGCGGCTAATTCACCCCTCCACTTT.